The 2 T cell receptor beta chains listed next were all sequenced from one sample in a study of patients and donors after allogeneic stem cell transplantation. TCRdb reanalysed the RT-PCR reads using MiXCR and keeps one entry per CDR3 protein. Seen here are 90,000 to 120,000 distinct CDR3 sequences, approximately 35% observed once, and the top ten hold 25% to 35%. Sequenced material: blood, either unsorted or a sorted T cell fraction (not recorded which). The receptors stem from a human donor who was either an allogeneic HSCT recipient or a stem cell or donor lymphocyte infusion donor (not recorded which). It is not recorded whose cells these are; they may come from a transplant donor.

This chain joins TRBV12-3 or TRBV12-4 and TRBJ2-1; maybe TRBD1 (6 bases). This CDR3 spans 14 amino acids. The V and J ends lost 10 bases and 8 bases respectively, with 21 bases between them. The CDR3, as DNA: TGTGCCACATCCAGAGGACAACAGGGCCATGAGCAGTTCTTC. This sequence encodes CATSRGQQGHEQFF.

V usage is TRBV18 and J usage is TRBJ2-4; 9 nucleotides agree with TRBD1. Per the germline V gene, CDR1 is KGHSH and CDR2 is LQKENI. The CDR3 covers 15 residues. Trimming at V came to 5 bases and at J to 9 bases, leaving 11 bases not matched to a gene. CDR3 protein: CASSYSGTGSFIQYF. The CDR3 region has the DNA TGTGCCAGCTCATACTCCGGGACAGGGTCGTTCATTCAGTACTTC.